The entry below gives a single TCR beta chain sequence along with its context. The repertoire was sequenced with immunoSEQ multiplex PCR; TCRdb's copy has only in-frame clones and lacks some. The repertoire holds roughly 60,000 clones, with roughly nine tenths as singletons. The sample comes from a study of T cell changes during pregnancy in multiple sclerosis. The CDR3 spans 11 residues. CDR1 DFQATT and CDR2 SNEGSKA come from the germline V gene (reference sequence). This specimen consisted of CD4+ T cells from peripheral blood mononuclear cells, obtained in the first trimester of pregnancy. The clonotype comes from a female donor with multiple sclerosis, enrolled in a pregnancy study. V and J are TRBV20-1 and TRBJ2-7; 9 bases fit TRBD2. Written as DNA, the CDR3 is TGCAGAGCGGGGGGCGACTACGAGCAGTACTTC. This encodes CRAGGDYEQYF.